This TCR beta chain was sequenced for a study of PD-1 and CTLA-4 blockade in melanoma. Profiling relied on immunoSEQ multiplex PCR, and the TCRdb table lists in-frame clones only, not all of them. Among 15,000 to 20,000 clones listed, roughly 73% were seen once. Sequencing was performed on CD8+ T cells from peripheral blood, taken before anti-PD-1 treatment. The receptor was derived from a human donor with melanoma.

CDR3 sequence (DNA): TGTGCCAGCAGCCCCCGGCCTACACCCCCCTACGAGCAGTACTTC. Encoded protein: CASSPRPTPPYEQYF. V gene TRBV6-5 combines with J gene TRBJ2-7; D ambiguous. Trimming took 6 bases from V and 2 from J, leaving 17 bases between them. The CDR3 is made up of 15 amino acids. Germline loops: CDR1 MNHEY, CDR2 SVGAGI.